This TCR beta chain originates from a study of T-cell reconstitution after alpha-beta-depleted transplantation in children. TCRbeta library construction was performed incorporating unique molecular identifiers. TCRdb passed the PCR reads through MiXCR, listing each CDR3 protein once. The sample holds 360,000 or so distinct CDR3 sequences, 20% seen once. This clonotype showed up just a few times. The CDR3 is 17 amino acids. CDR1 and CDR2 from the germline V gene are SGHTA and FQGNSA. V was shortened by 1 base and J by 4 bases, with 17 bases between the two germline ends. Sequencing was performed on PBMCs from the stem cell graft donor, taken from the stem cell graft. The rearrangement joins TRBV7-2 to TRBJ2-4; D possibly corresponds to TRBD2 (7 bases). The TCR originated in a human donor who donated a stem cell graft to a child with acute myeloid leukemia. The CDR3: CASSLGGGLAVKNIQYF. As DNA, the CDR3 is TGTGCCAGCAGCTTAGGGGGGGGGCTAGCGGTAAAAAACATTCAGTACTTC. The whole variable domain, filled in from reference TRBV7-2 and TRBJ2-4, reads GAGVSQSPSNKVTEKGKDVELRCDPISGHTALYWYRQSLGQGLEFLIYFQGNSAPDKSGLPSDRFSAERTGGSVSTLTIQRTQQEDSAVYLCASSLGGGLAVKNIQYFGAGTRLSVL.